The 10 T cell receptor beta chains below come from one sample, sequenced in a study of CD8 T cells in ankylosing spondylitis (dated by TCRdb to 2015 to 2018). Receptor amplification or capture employed 5' RACE. TCRdb shows the sequencer as Illumina HiSeq 2500. TCRdb trimmed public reads at Q25 via fastp, called clones via MiXCR and kept in-frame beta chains. Every distinct CDR3 protein forms one entry, paired with its most common genes and DNA. For this sample the table gives 40,000 to 50,000 distinct CDR3 sequences, of which over 3.5% were detected only once. 4% of the sample is taken by the ten largest. The sequencing sample was made of blood, either unsorted or a sorted T cell fraction (not recorded which). The receptors derive from a female donor with ankylosing spondylitis or in good health (not recorded which).

Ten or more counts support this clonotype. This chain links TRBV21-1 with TRBJ1-3. TRBV21-1 is reported as a pseudogene. The CDR3 has 10 residues. CDR3 loop: CASSKGKGGF. In nucleotides, the CDR3 is TGTGCCAGCAGCAAAGGGAAGGGTGGATTT.

This clonotype was seen ten or more times. The CDR3 loop is CASSVGFTARSDTEAFF. CDR3 nucleotide sequence: TGTGCCAGCAGCGTAGGTTTTACTGCCAGGTCGGACACTGAAGCTTTCTTT. This chain links TRBV9 with TRBJ1-1; unclear D gene. Germline V gives CDR1 SGDLS, CDR2 YYNGEE. Trimming pared 0 bases from V and 3 bases from J, leaving 18 bases between. This CDR3 is 17 amino acids long.

This clonotype was observed at least ten times. The chain links TRBV9 to TRBJ2-1; TRBD2 matches at 8 bases. Germline V lookup: CDR1 SGDLS, CDR2 YYNGEE. The V gene end was trimmed by 3 bases and the J gene end by 8 bases; junction bases not matched to a gene: 7. This CDR3 is 14 amino acids long. The CDR3 DNA follows: TGTGCCAGCAGCGCCACCGGGACTAGATATGAGCAGTTCTTC. Translated, it gives CASSATGTRYEQFF.

The sample holds many counts of this clonotype. Here the CDR3 DNA reads TGTGCCAGCAGCGTTCCAGGAGGGAACACTGAAGCTTTCTTT. Protein: CASSVPGGNTEAFF. The V and J genes are TRBV9 and TRBJ1-1; unclear D gene. CDR1 and CDR2 from the germline V gene are SGDLS and YYNGEE. The CDR3 is 14 residues long. The V gene lost 2 bases and the J gene lost 1 base, with 9 bases spanning the gap.

The table lists this clonotype with many counts. The chain employs TRBV9 and TRBJ2-3; D is uncertain. The CDR3 is made up of 14 amino acids. Germline values: CDR1 SGDLS, CDR2 YYNGEE. The V end lost 0 bases, the J end lost 2 bases, and 7 bases lay between the germline ends. The CDR3 nucleotides read TGTGCCAGCAGCGTAGAGCTGACCACAGATACGCAGTATTTT. This sequence encodes CASSVELTTDTQYF.

This clonotype was counted many times. The V gene is TRBV9, the J gene TRBJ2-7, with 10 positions matching TRBD2. The CDR3 covers 16 residues. Germline V gene data show CDR1 as SGDLS and CDR2 as YYNGEE. J gave up 2 bases and V 3 bases, and 8 bases lay outside the gene matches. CDR3 loop: CASSGISSGGTYEQYF. The CDR3 coding sequence is TGTGCCAGCAGCGGTATTAGTAGCGGGGGGACCTACGAGCAGTACTTC.

The table lists this clonotype with many counts. This chain links TRBV9 with TRBJ2-7, with D perhaps being TRBD1 or TRBD2 (6 bases each). V dropped 0 bases and J dropped 6 bases, with 13 bases sitting between them. CDR1 is SGDLS, CDR2 YYNGEE, per germline. This CDR3 is built from 14 residues. The CDR3 is CASSVESRGREQYF. The CDR3 bases are TGTGCCAGCAGCGTAGAGAGTCGGGGGCGCGAGCAGTACTTC.

V is TRBV9 and J is TRBJ2-7, with TRBD2 identical over 9 bases. Trimming took 0 bases from V and 7 from J; bases not matched to a gene: 8. The CDR3 consists of 15 residues. Germline V lookup: CDR1 SGDLS, CDR2 YYNGEE. This CDR3 reads CASSVGASGAWEQYF. The DNA for the CDR3 is TGTGCCAGCAGCGTAGGAGCTAGCGGGGCTTGGGAGCAGTACTTC.

This clonotype was detected ten times or more. The chain is built from TRBV9 and TRBJ2-1; the D gene is possibly TRBD2 (5 bases). Trimming cost V 0 bases and J 8 bases, with 15 bases left between them. Germline V gene lookup returns CDR1 SGDLS and CDR2 YYNGEE. CDR3 length: 15 residues. The CDR3 spells CASSVEGGRVDEQFF. The CDR3 DNA reads TGTGCCAGCAGCGTAGAAGGAGGTAGGGTCGATGAGCAGTTCTTC.

This clonotype was detected ten times or more. CDR3: CASSVAGTGREEQFF. The CDR3 DNA is TGTGCCAGCAGCGTAGCAGGGACAGGGCGTGAGGAGCAGTTCTTC. The J gene is TRBJ2-1, the V gene TRBV9, with 9 bases that match TRBD1. Germline V gives CDR1 SGDLS, CDR2 YYNGEE. The CDR3 totals 15 residues. With V trimmed by 0 bases and J by 10 bases, 8 bases remained unmatched.